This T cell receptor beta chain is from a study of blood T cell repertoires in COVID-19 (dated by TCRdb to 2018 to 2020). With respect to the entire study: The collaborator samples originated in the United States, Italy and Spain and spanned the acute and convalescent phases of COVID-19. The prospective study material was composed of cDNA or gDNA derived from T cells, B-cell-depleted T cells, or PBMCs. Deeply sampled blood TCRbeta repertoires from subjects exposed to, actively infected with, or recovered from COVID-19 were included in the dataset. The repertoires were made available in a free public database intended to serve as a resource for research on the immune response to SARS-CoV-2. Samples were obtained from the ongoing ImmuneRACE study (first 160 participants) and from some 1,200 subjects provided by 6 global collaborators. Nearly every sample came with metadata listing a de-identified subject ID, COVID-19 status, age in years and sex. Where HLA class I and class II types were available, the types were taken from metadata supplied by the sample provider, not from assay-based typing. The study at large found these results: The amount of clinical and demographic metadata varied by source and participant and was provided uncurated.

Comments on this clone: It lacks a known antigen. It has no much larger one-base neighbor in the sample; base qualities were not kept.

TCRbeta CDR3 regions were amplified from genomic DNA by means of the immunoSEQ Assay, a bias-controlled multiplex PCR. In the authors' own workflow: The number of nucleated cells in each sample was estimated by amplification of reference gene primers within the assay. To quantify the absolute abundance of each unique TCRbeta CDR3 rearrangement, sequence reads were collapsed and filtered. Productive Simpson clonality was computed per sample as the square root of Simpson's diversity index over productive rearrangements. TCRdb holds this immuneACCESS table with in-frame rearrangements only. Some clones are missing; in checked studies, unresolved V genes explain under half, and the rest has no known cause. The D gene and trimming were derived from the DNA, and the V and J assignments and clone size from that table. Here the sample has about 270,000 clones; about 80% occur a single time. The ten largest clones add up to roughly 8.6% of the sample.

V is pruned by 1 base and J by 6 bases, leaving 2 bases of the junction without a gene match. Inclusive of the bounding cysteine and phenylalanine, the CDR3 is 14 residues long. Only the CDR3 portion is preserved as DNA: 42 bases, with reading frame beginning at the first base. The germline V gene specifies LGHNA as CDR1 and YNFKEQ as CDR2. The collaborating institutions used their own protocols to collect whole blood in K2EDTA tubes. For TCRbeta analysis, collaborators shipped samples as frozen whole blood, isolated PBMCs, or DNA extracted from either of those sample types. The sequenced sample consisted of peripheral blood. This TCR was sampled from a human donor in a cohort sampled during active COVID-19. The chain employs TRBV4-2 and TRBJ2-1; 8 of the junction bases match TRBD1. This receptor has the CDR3 CASSQGDRLNEQFF. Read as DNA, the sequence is TGTGCCAGCAGCCAAGGGGACAGGCTCAATGAGCAGTTCTTC.